Following are 11 T cell receptor beta chains from one sample sequenced in a study of shared clonotypes between healthy human individuals. The data were produced by immunoSEQ multiplex PCR, yet TCRdb's version contains in-frame clones alone and is incomplete. Of fewer than 2.5 million clones in the sample, 93% were seen once. Sequenced material: naive CD4+ T cells from PBMCs. Subset specified: CD45RA+ positively selected. The receptors originated from a man between 18 and 35 years old in good health. Some clones in this sample may be carry-over from other donors' samples.

V gene TRBV11-2 combines with J gene TRBJ1-4; D remains ambiguous. The ends were cut back, 5 bases at V and 8 bases at J, with 15 bases in the middle. This CDR3 is built from 14 residues. Germline values: CDR1 SGHAT, CDR2 FQNNGV. CDR3 loop: CASSRGSGTEKLFF. CDR3 nucleotide sequence: TGTGCCAGCAGCCGCGGGAGCGGAACCGAAAAACTGTTTTTT.

V usage is TRBV28 and J usage is TRBJ2-4; D gene ambiguous. The CDR3 is 15 residues long. CDR1 and CDR2 from the germline V gene are MDHEN and SYDVKM. The V gene lost 2 bases and the J gene lost 0 bases, with 8 bases spanning the gap. CDR3 amino acids: CASSLTELAKNIQYF. CDR3 DNA: TGTGCCAGCAGTTTAACAGAACTAGCCAAAAACATTCAGTACTTC.

The chain recombines TRBV5-1 with TRBJ1-1, with 7 bases that match TRBD1. Germline CDR1 SGHRS, CDR2 YFSETQ. This CDR3 is built from 14 residues. The ends lost 2 bases at V and 4 bases at J; junction bases unmatched: 5. The DNA of the CDR3 is TGCGCCAGCAGCTTTCAGGGGGTTAGCACTGAAGCTTTCTTT. Protein: CASSFQGVSTEAFF.

The chain recombines TRBV4-2 with TRBJ2-7; 13 bases align to TRBD2. From germline, CDR1 is LGHNA and CDR2 YNFKEQ. The CDR3 runs 16 residues. Germline trimming cut 4 bases from V and 6 bases from J; bases unmatched to any gene: 9. CDR3 region: CASSPRLAGGVGEQYF. The CDR3 bases are TGTGCCAGCAGCCCCCGACTAGCGGGAGGAGTGGGCGAGCAGTACTTC.

This clone was seen a single time. Within the sample, other DNA sequences also encode this same CDR3. The rearrangement links TRBV9 to TRBJ2-3; D gene uncertain. CDR1 SGDLS and CDR2 YYNGEE come from the germline V gene. This CDR3 contains 12 residues. Trimming took 4 bases from V and 0 from J, leaving 3 bases between them. CDR3 coding DNA: TGTGCCAGCAGCCCCAGCACAGATACGCAGTATTTT. Amino acid sequence: CASSPSTDTQYF.

The rearrangement joins TRBV5-1 to TRBJ2-1, with 7 nucleotides matching TRBD1. Losses at the gene ends were 6 bases for V and 6 bases for J; bases not matched to a gene: 15. Germline values: CDR1 SGHRS, CDR2 YFSETQ. The CDR3 runs 16 residues. In DNA form, the CDR3 reads TGCGCCAGCATCCAAACCCCGGGACAGCCGTTCAATGAGCAGTTCTTC. This gives the protein CASIQTPGQPFNEQFF.

This chain links TRBV6-5 with TRBJ1-4, with D perhaps TRBD1 (6 bases). V lost 4 bases and J lost 7, with 13 bases in between. The CDR3 runs to 14 residues. Per germline, CDR1 MNHEY and CDR2 SVGAGI. CDR3 protein: CASSSGAQGEKLFF. Written as DNA, the CDR3 is TGTGCCAGCAGTTCAGGGGCTCAAGGTGAAAAACTGTTTTTT.

On this clone: This CDR3 is also generated by other DNA sequences in the sample. J is TRBJ1-2 and V is TRBV30; TRBD1 aligns across 7 bases. CDR1 is GTSNPN, CDR2 SVGIG, per germline (reference sequence). The CDR3 length is 12 residues. V dropped 0 bases and J dropped 7; count of bases not matched to a gene: 2. The CDR3 spells CAWSVPGGGYTF. DNA for the CDR3: TGTGCCTGGAGTGTACCAGGGGGTGGCTACACCTTC. Based on the CDR3 plus reference TRBV30 and TRBJ1-2, the full variable domain is SQTIHQWPATLVQPVGSPLSLECTVEGTSNPNLYWYRQAAGRGLQLLFYSVGIGQISSEVPQNLSASRPQDRQFILSSKKLLLSDSGFYLCAWSVPGGGYTFGSGTRLTVV.

CDR3 amino acids: CASSVTGGIGTEAFF. The DNA for the CDR3 is TGTGCCAGCAGCGTGACAGGGGGCATAGGCACTGAAGCTTTCTTT. This chain links TRBV7-3 with TRBJ1-1; 10 bases fit TRBD1. The CDR3 consists of 15 residues. V lost 5 bases and J lost 4; bases outside the gene matches: 7. Germline CDR1 reads SGHTA; CDR2 reads FQGTGA.

Written as DNA, the CDR3 is TGTGCCAGCAGTGCAGCCCAGGTCAATCAGCCCCAGCATTTT. Protein: CASSAAQVNQPQHF. The chain is built from TRBV6-1 and TRBJ1-5; no reliable D call. With 4 bases removed from V and 3 bases from J, the gap between germline ends came to 10 bases. From germline, CDR1 is MNHNS and CDR2 SASEGT. The CDR3 is made up of 14 amino acids.

The V gene is TRBV19, the J gene TRBJ2-1, with a tentative D call TRBD1 (5 bases). V was pared by 3 bases and J by 4 bases, with 13 bases between. CDR1 and CDR2 (germline): LNHDA, SQIVND (reference sequence). This CDR3 contains 15 residues. The CDR3 nucleotides read TGTGCCAGTAGTATGGAAGGGGCTGGATACAATGAGCAGTTCTTC. Its translation: CASSMEGAGYNEQFF.